This TCR beta chain comes out of a study of T cell changes during pregnancy in multiple sclerosis. The CDR3 runs to 20 residues. Trimming removed 3 bases from V and 4 bases from J; junction bases left unmatched: 18. The V gene's germline CDR1 is KGHSH and CDR2 LQKENI. Generated by immunoSEQ multiplex PCR, the TCRdb table keeps only in-frame clones and is missing some. The table includes fewer than 50,000 clones, roughly 93% detected once. J is TRBJ2-1 and V is TRBV18; 10 nucleotides agree with TRBD2. The specimen comprised CD8+ T cells from peripheral blood mononuclear cells, sampled in the third trimester of pregnancy. The clonotype originates from a female donor with multiple sclerosis, enrolled in a pregnancy study. The CDR3 DNA follows: TGTGCCAGCTCACCTCGCGCTTCGCGACTAGCGGGTACCCCTTACAATGAGCAGTTCTTC. The encoded protein is CASSPRASRLAGTPYNEQFF.